Sequencing of this T cell receptor beta chain was carried out in a study of beta chain features in type 1 diabetes. Study information: All samples together contributed 100 million to 120 million sorted cells for examination.

TCRB transcripts that were expressed got sequenced, as all of the isolated RNA had been reverse transcribed. Assay: immunoSEQ multiplex PCR; the TCRdb copy retains only in-frame clones and omits some. The sample has over 100,000 clones, 40% seen once. CDR3 length equals 14 residues. Germline V gene data show CDR1 as MNHNS and CDR2 as SASEGT. The J segment lost 1 base and the V segment lost 4 bases, leaving 3 bases of the junction unmatched. The clonotype comes from a woman under 30 in good health. This sequence joins TRBV6-1 and TRBJ1-1; 7 nucleotides line up with TRBD1. What was sequenced was stem cell memory CD4+ T cells from blood. The CDR3 is CASSGRQGNTEAFF. DNA for the CDR3: TGTGCCAGCAGTGGACGACAGGGGAACACTGAAGCTTTCTTT.